The sequence of this T cell receptor beta chain was determined in a study of T cells in Graves' hyperthyroidism and ophthalmopathy. The TCR beta CDR3 regions underwent amplification using RNA transcripts as the source. TCR CDR3 regions were first amplified by RT-PCR with HTBI primers. MiXCR, run by TCRdb on the multiplex PCR reads, gives a single entry per CDR3 protein. Of hundreds of thousands of distinct CDR3 sequences detected, around 38% appear once; the ten largest clones hold 7.5% to 9.5%. Study-level points and caveats: Also found in blood were most expanded thyroid clonotypes above 0.001. Progression to ophthalmopathy was predicted a median of about 6.6 months early.

The CDR3 is 11 residues long. V was clipped by 10 bases and J by 6 bases, with 12 bases between them. This clonotype was seen a few times. Its antigen is unidentified. The sequence was collected from a man aged 18 to 29 with Graves' hyperthyroidism. Sequencing input: blood. The chain joins TRBV12-3 or TRBV12-4 to TRBJ1-2; possibly TRBD1 for D (5 bases). CDR3 residues: CATGTPNGYTF. For the CDR3, the DNA is TGTGCCACGGGGACCCCTAATGGCTACACCTTC.